One sample yielded the 9 T cell receptor beta chains listed below, sequenced in a study of OX40 agonist ivuxolimab in advanced cancers. Clones were sequenced by immunoSEQ multiplex PCR, and TCRdb holds only the in-frame ones, with some missing. The sample yields approximately 74,000 clones, about 88% seen once. The starting material was CD4+ or CD8+ T cells sorted from blood, obtained in a trial of the OX40 agonist ivuxolimab. These receptors all come from an adult with an advanced solid tumor such as melanoma, head and neck, liver or kidney cancer.

CDR3: CASSPQGPGPGEAFF. In DNA form, the CDR3 reads TGTGCCAGCTCACCACAGGGCCCCGGCCCCGGTGAAGCTTTCTTT. The chain links TRBV18 to TRBJ1-1; D call uncertain. The CDR3 has 15 amino acids. Germline CDR1 and CDR2: KGHSH and LQKENI. Trimming pared 1 base from V and 7 bases from J, leaving 16 bases between.

The chain carries TRBV28 and TRBJ2-7; a weak D match, TRBD2 (5 bases). The CDR3 contains 16 residues. The V gene's germline CDR1 is MDHEN and CDR2 SYDVKM. V dropped 1 base and J dropped 3 bases, with 16 bases sitting between them. The CDR3 DNA sequence: TGTGCCAGCAGTTTATTAGCCGCAACGGGGTTCTACGAGCAGTACTTC. It translates to CASSLLAATGFYEQYF. The complete variable domain, with remaining parts taken from reference TRBV28 and TRBJ2-7, reads DVKVTQSSRYLVKRTGEKVFLECVQDMDHENMFWYRQDPGLGLRLIYFSYDVKMKEKGDIPEGYSVSREKKERFSLILESASTNQTSMYLCASSLLAATGFYEQYFGPGTRLTVT.

The chain uses TRBV11-2 and TRBJ2-1; TRBD2 is a possible D gene (5 bases). The CDR3 has 17 amino acids. Trimming took 6 bases from V and 9 from J, leaving 27 bases between them. Germline V gene lookup returns CDR1 SGHAT and CDR2 FQNNGV. In nucleotides, the CDR3 is TGTGCCAGCAGATCGCCCGGTAGAGGGAGTGTTAACGGTGAGCAGTTCTTC. It codes for CASRSPGRGSVNGEQFF.

V gene TRBV19 combines with J gene TRBJ2-7, with D perhaps TRBD2 (5 bases). Trimming removed 4 bases from V and 4 bases from J, with 17 bases in between. The CDR3 loop spans 15 amino acids. In germline, CDR1 is LNHDA, CDR2 SQIVND (reference sequence). CDR3 protein: CASSKGGVGRYEQYF. DNA for the CDR3: TGTGCCAGTAGTAAAGGAGGTGTTGGTAGGTACGAGCAGTACTTC.

This clone was recorded once. The chain joins TRBV5-4 to TRBJ1-4; D might be TRBD1 (5 bases). The V and J ends lost 0 bases and 3 bases respectively, with 9 bases between them. The CDR3 has 15 amino acids. The germline gives CDR1 SGHNT, CDR2 YYREEE (reference sequence). The CDR3 loop is CASSLDLGANEKLFF. CDR3 coding DNA: TGTGCCAGCAGCTTGGACCTAGGGGCTAATGAAAAACTGTTTTTT.

V is TRBV4-2 and J is TRBJ2-7; unclear D gene. The ends were cut back, 5 bases at V and 0 bases at J, with 11 bases in the middle. The CDR3 is made up of 14 amino acids. The germline CDR1 and CDR2 sequences are LGHNA and YNFKEQ. The CDR3 here is CASSVRTDSYEQYF. The DNA of the CDR3 is TGTGCCAGCAGCGTGCGGACCGACTCCTACGAGCAGTACTTC.

CDR3: CASSLVAGVSGANVLTF. CDR3 sequence (DNA): TGTGCCAGCAGCTTAGTAGCGGGAGTATCTGGGGCCAACGTCCTGACTTTC. J is TRBJ2-6 and V is TRBV7-3, with 9 bases that match TRBD2. Germline V gene lookup returns CDR1 SGHTA and CDR2 FQGTGA. The CDR3 totals 17 residues. The V gene end was trimmed by 2 bases and the J gene end by 1 base; junction bases not matched to a gene: 3. The full variable domain, rest sourced from reference TRBV7-3 and TRBJ2-6, is GAGVSQTPSNKVTEKGKYVELRCDPISGHTALYWYRQSLGQGPEFLIYFQGTGAADDSGLPNDRFFAVRPEGSVSTLKIQRTERGDSAVYLCASSLVAGVSGANVLTFGAGSRLTVL.

V usage is TRBV2 and J usage is TRBJ1-2; TRBD1 might be the D (5 bases). This CDR3 comprises 12 residues. Germline-derived CDR1 and CDR2 are SNHLY and FYNNEI. Trimming took off 6 bases at V and 3 bases at J, with 8 bases between the two ends. For the CDR3, the DNA is TGTGCCAGCAGACAGGAGGACTATGGCTACACCTTC. This translates into CASRQEDYGYTF.

The genes are TRBV6-1 and TRBJ2-1; 15 bases line up with TRBD2. The CDR3 length is 18 residues. Trimming removed 1 base from V and 8 bases from J; junction bases left unmatched: 9. CDR1 and CDR2 from the germline V gene are MNHNS and SASEGT. CDR3 DNA: TGTGCCAGCAGTGAAGGTGTCGGACTAGCGGGAGGGTGGGATGAGCAGTTCTTC. This gives the protein CASSEGVGLAGGWDEQFF.